The rows below give T cell receptor beta chains drawn from one sample of a study of cytomegalovirus exposure and HLA in healthy donors. The protocol was immunoSEQ multiplex PCR, while the TCRdb copy is restricted to in-frame clones and leaves out a portion. The sample has approximately 110,000 clones. What was sequenced was PBMCs. The source is a man aged 18 to 35 in good health and CMV-seronegative. CDR3s include the opening cysteine and the closing phenylalanine or tryptophan. Fields, in order: D gene, V gene, CDR3 length, J gene, CDR3 protein, CDR3 DNA. D genes are given only for firm matches.

>TRBD2|TRBV2|14|TRBJ2-1
CASSRTSGRAEQFF
TGTGCCAGCAGTCGGACTAGCGGTCGGGCTGAGCAGTTCTTC
>TRBD1|TRBV30|14|TRBJ1-1
CAWRATGGDTEAFF
TGTGCCTGGAGAGCCACAGGGGGGGACACTGAAGCTTTCTTT
>TRBD1|TRBV5-1|16|TRBJ1-3
CASSETATGPGNTIYF
TGCGCCAGCTCCGAGACCGCGACAGGGCCTGGAAACACCATATATTTT
>.|TRBV7-9|14|TRBJ1-4
CASSLTGFNEKLFF
TGTGCCAGCAGCTTAACAGGTTTTAATGAAAAACTGTTTTTT
>.|TRBV6-5|15|TRBJ1-5
CASSYSGGGDQPQHF
TGTGCCAGCAGTTACTCTGGCGGGGGGGATCAGCCCCAGCATTTT
>TRBD2|TRBV19|19|TRBJ2-2
CASSNHPKGLAAHTGELFF
TGTGCCAGTAGTAACCACCCTAAGGGACTAGCGGCCCACACCGGGGAGCTGTTTTTT
>.|TRBV5-1|15|TRBJ2-2
CASSLDERQAGELFF
TGCGCCAGCAGCTTGGATGAGCGGCAGGCCGGGGAGCTGTTTTTT
>TRBD2|TRBV5-1|14|TRBJ2-1
CASRAGSPYNEQFF
TGCGCCAGCCGAGCGGGGAGTCCCTACAATGAGCAGTTCTTC
>.|TRBV6-6|14|TRBJ1-1
CASNPAREGTEAFF
TGTGCCAGCAACCCCGCCCGGGAGGGCACTGAAGCTTTCTTT
>.|TRBV11-3|14|TRBJ2-3
CASSLGLAADTQYF
TGTGCCAGCAGCTTAGGGCTAGCCGCAGATACGCAGTATTTT
>.|TRBV5-1|16|TRBJ2-3
CASSLYSAGEPDTQYF
TGCGCCAGCAGCTTGTACAGCGCAGGGGAACCAGATACGCAGTATTTT
>TRBD1|TRBV5-6|16|TRBJ2-3
CASSLARGQSTDTQYF
TGTGCCAGCAGCTTGGCCCGGGGACAGAGCACAGATACGCAGTATTTT
>TRBD2|TRBV5-4|14|TRBJ2-7
CASSLAGGPYEQYF
TGTGCCAGCAGCTTGGCGGGGGGACCCTACGAGCAGTACTTC
>.|TRBV19|14|TRBJ1-5
CARALTRGNQPQHF
TGTGCCAGGGCCCTTACCAGGGGCAATCAGCCCCAGCATTTT
>TRBD1|TRBV10-1|16|TRBJ2-3
CASSELAGTGGDTQYF
TGCGCCAGCAGTGAGTTAGCCGGGACAGGAGGAGATACGCAGTATTTT
>.|TRBV6-5|16|TRBJ2-4
CASSYGGGLAKNIQYF
TGTGCCAGCAGTTACGGAGGGGGCTTAGCCAAAAACATTCAGTACTTC
>.|TRBV20-1|11|TRBJ1-1
CSAKQVTEAFF
TGCAGTGCTAAACAGGTCACTGAAGCTTTCTTT
>TRBD2|TRBV15|16|TRBJ2-3
CATSSRLAGSTDTQYF
TGTGCCACCAGCAGCCGACTAGCGGGGAGCACAGATACGCAGTATTTT
>TRBD1|TRBV27|13|TRBJ1-1
CASRQGVNTEAFF
TGTGCCAGCAGACAGGGGGTGAACACTGAAGCTTTCTTT
>.|TRBV7-2|14|TRBJ2-5
CASSWGRGLETQYF
TGTGCCAGCAGCTGGGGACGGGGGTTGGAGACCCAGTACTTC